Listed below are T cell receptor beta chains from one sample, sequenced in a study of cytomegalovirus exposure and HLA in healthy donors. Repertoires were generated with immunoSEQ multiplex PCR, while TCRdb's copy carries only in-frame clones and drops some. Among 90,000 to 140,000 clones listed, around 80% were seen once. Material for sequencing was PBMCs. Source of these receptors: a male donor in good health and CMV-seronegative. Both conserved end residues are part of each CDR3. The order of the fields is D gene, CDR3 length, clone size, V gene, J gene, CDR3 protein, CDR3 DNA. The D gene is left open where the match is weak. The size of a clone is reported for some rows only, either as once, few or many, or as a class for expanded clones.

>TRBD2|14|-|TRBV7-8|TRBJ2-7
CASSLVLAGDEQYF
TGTGCCAGCAGCTTGGTGCTAGCGGGAGACGAGCAGTACTTC
>-|10|-|TRBV28|TRBJ1-1
CASYHTEAFF
TGTGCCAGCTATCACACTGAAGCTTTCTTT
>-|16|-|TRBV9|TRBJ2-1
CASSVGATSSYNEQFF
TGTGCCAGCAGCGTAGGGGCGACTAGCTCCTACAATGAGCAGTTCTTC
>TRBD1|17|-|TRBV19|TRBJ1-5
CASRVWGGQVWNQPQHF
TGTGCCAGCAGAGTATGGGGGGGACAGGTATGGAATCAGCCCCAGCATTTT
>TRBD2|19|few|TRBV2|TRBJ2-5
CASSNSGTSGGIHTETQYF
TGTGCCAGCAGTAATTCCGGGACTAGCGGGGGGATCCATACAGAGACCCAGTACTTC
>-|14|-|TRBV2|TRBJ2-7
CASTPVEGGAEQYF
TGTGCCAGCACCCCCGTGGAGGGCGGGGCCGAGCAGTACTTC
>TRBD1|15|-|TRBV2|TRBJ1-3
CASSRTGSSGNTIYF
TGTGCCAGCAGTCGGACAGGGAGCTCTGGAAACACCATATATTTT
>TRBD1|12|-|TRBV29-1|TRBJ2-5
CSVGQGAEAQYF
TGCAGCGTTGGACAGGGGGCGGAGGCCCAGTACTTC
>TRBD1|13|once|TRBV11-2|TRBJ1-5
CASSSGQGVPQHF
TGTGCCAGCAGCTCCGGACAGGGAGTGCCCCAGCATTTT
>TRBD2|15|-|TRBV10-1|TRBJ2-3
CASSPGLVGTDTQYF
TGCGCCAGCAGCCCGGGACTAGTGGGCACAGATACGCAGTATTTT
>-|17|-|TRBV18|TRBJ2-2
CASSPSLGGGITGELFF
TGTGCCAGCTCACCCTCCTTGGGAGGGGGAATCACCGGGGAGCTGTTTTTT
>TRBD1|14|-|TRBV7-9|TRBJ2-5
CASSRDSLRETQYF
TGTGCCAGCAGCCGGGACAGCCTCCGTGAGACCCAGTACTTC
>-|16|-|TRBV29-1|TRBJ2-6
CSVAPYGGGGANVLTF
TGCAGCGTTGCTCCCTACGGAGGAGGTGGGGCCAACGTCCTGACTTTC
>-|13|few|TRBV5-6|TRBJ2-5
CASSLLRGETQYF
TGTGCCAGCAGCTTGTTAAGGGGAGAGACCCAGTACTTC
>-|16|once|TRBV19|TRBJ1-5
CASSFGQSYSNQPQHF
TGTGCCAGTAGTTTTGGACAGTCCTATAGCAATCAGCCCCAGCATTTT
>TRBD2|20|-|TRBV7-6|TRBJ2-7
CASSLANGGRAEAGGYEQYF
TGTGCCAGCAGCTTAGCAAACGGCGGGAGGGCCGAGGCCGGTGGATACGAGCAGTACTTC
>TRBD2|17|-|TRBV5-1|TRBJ2-7
CASSLDPGGSGRYEQYF
TGCGCCAGCAGCTTGGACCCCGGTGGTAGCGGGAGGTACGAGCAGTACTTC
>-|8|-|TRBV7-3|TRBJ2-1
CASSPQVF
TGTGCCAGCAGCCCCCAGGTCTTC
>-|13|-|TRBV2|TRBJ1-1
CASSRDSNTEAFF
TGTGCCAGCAGCAGAGACAGCAACACTGAAGCTTTCTTT
>-|15|few|TRBV6-4|TRBJ2-1
CASSDRGDAYNEQFF
TGTGCCAGCAGTGATCGAGGCGATGCCTACAATGAGCAGTTCTTC
>-|17|-|TRBV19|TRBJ2-2
CASAHFLGAANTGELFF
TGTGCCAGTGCGCACTTTCTTGGAGCGGCGAACACCGGGGAGCTGTTTTTT
>-|17|-|TRBV18|TRBJ1-5
CASSPPTSSGGGQPQHF
TGTGCCAGCTCACCACCTACTTCGTCAGGAGGAGGGCAGCCCCAGCATTTT
>-|13|-|TRBV29-1|TRBJ2-7
CSVRNAVTYEQYF
TGCAGCGTCCGAAACGCGGTAACCTACGAGCAGTACTTC
>TRBD2|15|-|TRBV9|TRBJ2-7
CASSVGAGVIDEQYF
TGTGCCAGCAGCGTCGGAGCGGGAGTTATCGACGAGCAGTACTTC
>-|14|-|TRBV29-1|TRBJ2-2
CSVSGHSNTGELFF
TGCAGCGTTTCTGGACACTCGAACACCGGGGAGCTGTTTTTT
>TRBD1|14|-|TRBV5-1|TRBJ2-1
CASSLHGTADEQFF
TGCGCCAGCAGCTTACACGGGACAGCCGATGAGCAGTTCTTC
>-|13|-|TRBV10-2|TRBJ2-7
CASSVGQPYEQYF
TGCGCCAGCAGTGTAGGACAGCCCTACGAGCAGTACTTC
>TRBD1|14|-|TRBV19|TRBJ2-1
CASSIGTGSNEQFF
TGTGCCAGTAGTATCGGGACAGGGTCGAATGAGCAGTTCTTC
>-|13|-|TRBV18|TRBJ1-6
CASSPSIDSPLHF
TGTGCCAGCTCACCATCAATAGATTCACCCCTCCACTTT
>-|15|-|TRBV7-9|TRBJ1-5
CASSSTLYRNQPQHF
TGTGCCAGCAGCTCAACCCTTTACAGAAATCAGCCCCAGCATTTT
>TRBD2|14|-|TRBV15|TRBJ2-1
CATSRAGGPNEQFF
TGTGCCACCAGCAGAGCGGGGGGACCGAATGAGCAGTTCTTC
>-|12|once|TRBV6-1|TRBJ1-1
CASSVTGDEAFF
TGTGCCAGCTCCGTGACAGGAGATGAAGCTTTCTTT
>TRBD2|15|-|TRBV19|TRBJ2-7
CASSSQPGGVSEQYF
TGTGCCAGTAGTTCGCAGCCGGGAGGTGTGAGCGAGCAGTACTTC
>-|15|few|TRBV5-1|TRBJ1-3
CASSPHGVDGNTIYF
TGCGCCAGCAGCCCACACGGGGTTGACGGAAACACCATATATTTT
>TRBD1|15|-|TRBV5-1|TRBJ1-4
CASSTLGTANEKLFF
TGCGCCAGCAGCACCCTCGGGACAGCTAATGAAAAACTGTTTTTT
>-|16|few|TRBV14|TRBJ2-7
CASSQDRAGKAYEQYF
TGTGCCAGCAGCCAAGACCGAGCGGGTAAGGCCTACGAGCAGTACTTC
>TRBD1|15|-|TRBV14|TRBJ1-1
CASSGLDRVNTEAFF
TGTGCCAGCAGCGGACTCGACAGGGTGAACACTGAAGCTTTCTTT
>-|16|-|TRBV13|TRBJ2-3
CASSLVTGSSTDTQYF
TGTGCCAGCAGCTTAGTTACAGGTTCTAGCACAGATACGCAGTATTTT
>-|13|few|TRBV14|TRBJ2-7
CASSQVGEDEQYF
TGTGCCAGCAGCCAAGTGGGAGAGGACGAGCAGTACTTC
>TRBD1|13|-|TRBV2|TRBJ2-3
CASSVQGADTQYF
TGTGCCAGCAGTGTGCAGGGGGCAGATACGCAGTATTTT
>-|15|-|TRBV7-9|TRBJ2-2
CASSSLRRGHGELFF
TGTGCCAGCAGCTCACTTAGGAGGGGGCACGGGGAGCTGTTTTTT
>-|14|-|TRBV9|TRBJ1-1
CASSVRTANTEAFF
TGTGCCAGCAGCGTGAGAACAGCGAACACTGAAGCTTTCTTT
>TRBD1|13|-|TRBV27|TRBJ1-4
CATRTGLNEKLFF
TGTGCCACAAGGACAGGACTCAATGAAAAACTGTTTTTT
>-|13|once|TRBV7-7|TRBJ2-3
CASSTSQGDTQYF
TGTGCCAGCAGCACTTCCCAGGGGGATACGCAGTATTTT
>TRBD1|15|few|TRBV5-1|TRBJ2-1
CASSRQGAEYNEQFF
TGCGCCAGCAGCAGACAGGGGGCCGAGTACAATGAGCAGTTCTTC
>-|16|few|TRBV4-1|TRBJ2-7
CASSQEPGTRLDEQYF
TGCGCCAGCAGCCAAGAACCCGGGACACGGCTAGACGAGCAGTACTTC
>-|11|-|TRBV5-5|TRBJ2-5
CASSILETQYF
TGTGCCAGCAGTATTTTAGAGACCCAGTACTTC